In this sample, the clone carrying this T cell receptor (beta chain) turned up a few times. The data were taken from a study of blood T cell repertoires in COVID-19. Recruited during active infection, patients (from Seattle) were subsequently followed longitudinally. This CDR3 has 13 residues. Trimming took off 3 bases at V and 4 bases at J, with 7 bases between the two ends. Germline V gene sequence: CDR1 WNHNN, CDR2 SYGVQD (reference sequence). The method was immunoSEQ multiplex PCR; TCRdb's version includes in-frame clones alone and lacks a portion of them. This repertoire shows about 200,000 clones, 70% to 80% found once; its top ten account for 6%.

The sample consisted of peripheral blood. The chain joins TRBV10-1 to TRBJ1-5, with D unclear. This receptor was obtained from a middle-aged woman with COVID-19, enrolled during active disease. The CDR3 is CASSDGPNQPQHF. The CDR3 DNA follows: TGCGCCAGCAGTGATGGGCCTAATCAGCCCCAGCATTTT.